The 32 T cell receptor beta chains reported below all come from one sample, sequenced in a study of high-grade serous ovarian cancer treatment subgroups. Tumor samples were obtained before definitive surgery or chemotherapy. Assay used: immunoSEQ multiplex PCR; TCRdb lists only in-frame clones, some missing. This table holds a few thousand clones, about 80% found once. The material sequenced was tumor tissue. These receptors were obtained from a human donor with high-grade serous ovarian cancer.

The chain is built from TRBV5-5 and TRBJ1-2; 8 nucleotides line up with TRBD1. The V gene end was trimmed by 4 bases and the J gene end by 4 bases; junction bases not matched to a gene: 6. Germline V gene data show CDR1 as SGHKS and CDR2 as YYEKEE (reference sequence). The CDR3 extends over 14 amino acids. For the CDR3, the DNA is TGTGCCAGCAGCCCTGGACAGGGACGCTATGGCTACACCTTC. This sequence encodes CASSPGQGRYGYTF.

The chain uses TRBV6-5 and TRBJ1-5, with TRBD1 matching over 8 bases. V was pared by 5 bases and J by 2 bases, with 5 bases of the junction left unmatched. The CDR3 sequence is 15 residues long. CDR1 and CDR2 from the germline V gene are MNHEY and SVGAGI. The CDR3 sequence: CASSRDRSGNQPQHF. As DNA, the CDR3 is TGTGCCAGCAGTCGGGACAGGTCGGGCAATCAGCCCCAGCATTTT.

The chain employs TRBV18 and TRBJ2-1; D might be TRBD2 (6 bases). Germline CDR1 is KGHSH and CDR2 is LQKENI. V was clipped by 2 bases and J by 7 bases, with 27 bases between them. This CDR3 contains 19 residues. The CDR3 coding sequence is TGTGCCAGCTCACCAGGTATAACTAGCTCCACTATCGAGGAAAATGAGCAGTTCTTC. Residues: CASSPGITSSTIEENEQFF.

The J gene is TRBJ1-1, the V gene TRBV28, with D tentatively TRBD1 (5 bases). The CDR3 covers 14 residues. CDR1 and CDR2 from the germline V gene are MDHEN and SYDVKM. The germline V and J ends were trimmed by 5 bases and 0 bases, with 10 bases remaining between them. CDR3 in amino acids: CASSGGVLNTEAFF. CDR3 nucleotides: TGTGCCAGCAGTGGGGGTGTGTTGAACACTGAAGCTTTCTTT. The full variable domain, in which reference TRBV28 and TRBJ1-1 provide the parts outside the CDR3, is DVKVTQSSRYLVKRTGEKVFLECVQDMDHENMFWYRQDPGLGLRLIYFSYDVKMKEKGDIPEGYSVSREKKERFSLILESASTNQTSMYLCASSGGVLNTEAFFGQGTRLTVV.

This clone has a handful of counts. V and J are TRBV28 and TRBJ1-1; the match to TRBD1 covers 9 bases. Germline V CDR1 and CDR2: MDHEN, SYDVKM. Trimming at V came to 6 bases and at J to 7 bases, leaving 15 bases not matched to a gene. The CDR3 covers 16 residues. The CDR3 sequence: CASSPPGQGELDEAFF. Here the CDR3 DNA reads TGTGCCAGCAGCCCACCGGGACAGGGCGAACTTGATGAAGCTTTCTTT.

J is TRBJ1-1 and V is TRBV11-2; TRBD1 matches 10 bases. The CDR3 runs to 17 residues. Germline V CDR1 and CDR2: SGHAT, FQNNGV. After removal of 1 base from V and 3 bases from J, the junction contained 8 bases not matched to a gene. The CDR3 sequence: CASSLVPGQGLDTEAFF. The CDR3 DNA sequence: TGTGCCAGCAGCTTAGTCCCGGGACAGGGGTTGGACACTGAAGCTTTCTTT. The variable domain in full, with the rest retrieved from reference TRBV11-2 and TRBJ1-1, is EAGVAQSPRYKIIEKRQSVAFWCNPISGHATLYWYQQILGQGPKLLIQFQNNGVVDDSQLPKDRFSAERLKGVDSTLKIQPAKLEDSAVYLCASSLVPGQGLDTEAFFGQGTRLTVV.

The chain combines TRBV28 with TRBJ2-3; TRBD2 aligns across 15 bases. The CDR3 extends over 18 amino acids. CDR1 and CDR2 from the germline V gene are MDHEN and SYDVKM. V lost 2 bases and J lost 4; bases outside the gene matches: 7. CDR3 region: CASSLNGLAGGGADTQYF. The CDR3 nucleotides are TGTGCCAGCAGTTTAAATGGACTAGCGGGGGGGGGAGCAGATACGCAGTATTTT.

The chain is built from TRBV6-5 and TRBJ2-1; 9 nucleotides match TRBD2. This CDR3 contains 15 residues. V gave up 6 bases and J gave up 1 base; unmatched junction bases: 4. Germline CDR1 is MNHEY and CDR2 is SVGAGI. In DNA, the CDR3 is TGTGCCAGCAGCATGAGCGGGGGGTCCTACAATGAGCAGTTCTTC. This translates into CASSMSGGSYNEQFF.

The chain has TRBV6-4 and TRBJ2-1; D is unclear. Germline CDR1 and CDR2: MRHNA and SNTAGT. Trimming took 3 bases from V and 8 from J, leaving 14 bases between them. The CDR3 has 14 amino acids. CDR3 sequence (DNA): TGTGCCAGCAGTGAAGGGCTAGATGCCGATGAGCAGTTCTTC. This codes for CASSEGLDADEQFF.

V and J are TRBV21-1 and TRBJ1-5. TRBV21-1 is assigned pseudogene status. This CDR3 has 9 residues. The CDR3 sequence is CAPRWLQHF. The CDR3 nucleotides read TGTGCCCCGCGGTGGCTCCAGCATTTT.

This clone was found once. This chain joins TRBV6-5 and TRBJ1-4; possible D gene TRBD1, 6 bases. Germline lookup yields CDR1 MNHEY and CDR2 SVGAGI. Trimming removed 3 bases at V and 10 bases at J, with 15 bases between. The CDR3 has 14 residues. The chain's CDR3 is CASSYAQGGRKLFF. CDR3 nucleotide sequence: TGTGCCAGCAGTTATGCGCAAGGGGGTCGAAAACTGTTTTTT.

The gene calls are TRBV21-1 and TRBJ2-1; whether TRBD2, the table's D call, matches the DNA was not checked. TRBV21-1 corresponds to a pseudogene. This CDR3 has 18 residues. Here the CDR3 reads CASSKPTLAGGNYNEQFF. The CDR3 DNA reads as TGTGCCAGCAGCAAACCTACCCTAGCGGGGGGAAACTACAATGAGCAGTTCTTC.

The genes are TRBV11-2 and TRBJ2-1; 7 nucleotides agree with TRBD2. This CDR3 contains 14 residues. J gave up 4 bases and V 1 base, and 1 base lay outside the gene matches. Germline CDR1 reads SGHAT; CDR2 reads FQNNGV. The CDR3 reads CASSLGTSYNEQFF. The CDR3 DNA reads as TGTGCCAGCAGCTTAGGGACTAGTTACAATGAGCAGTTCTTC.

This rearrangement joins TRBV5-1 to TRBJ1-2; D uncertain. CDR1 and CDR2 (germline): SGHRS, YFSETQ. This CDR3 comprises 12 residues. Trimming removed 0 bases at V and 4 bases at J, with 4 bases between. The CDR3 DNA reads TGCGCCAGCAGCTTGGGATTCTATGGCTACACCTTC. It translates to CASSLGFYGYTF.

This rearrangement joins TRBV6-5 to TRBJ2-5; D may be TRBD2 (6 bases). This CDR3 is 15 amino acids long. Germline lookup yields CDR1 MNHEY and CDR2 SVGAGI. V dropped 5 bases and J dropped 5 bases, with 18 bases sitting between them. This CDR3 reads CASSTRGSGGETQYF. DNA of the CDR3: TGTGCCAGCAGTACCCGGGGTAGCGGAGGCGAGACCCAGTACTTC.

Written as DNA, the CDR3 is TGTGCCACAGCCGAGGGATATACCTCCTACGAGCAGTACTTC. This gives the protein CATAEGYTSYEQYF. This sequence joins TRBV15 and TRBJ2-5, with D possibly matching TRBD2 (5 bases). The J call may be incorrect, as the DNA end agrees better with TRBJ2-7. This CDR3 is built from 14 residues. CDR1 is LNHNV, CDR2 YYDKDF, per germline (reference sequence).

The chain combines TRBV19 with TRBJ2-1, with TRBD2 matching over 13 bases. J was trimmed by 0 bases and V by 5 bases; bases with no gene match: 16. The CDR3 runs to 21 residues. Germline V gene data show CDR1 as LNHDA and CDR2 as SQIVND (reference sequence). The CDR3 here is CASSFRGLAGVHSVSYNEQFF. CDR3 in DNA: TGTGCCAGTAGTTTCCGTGGACTAGCGGGGGTCCACTCGGTCTCCTACAATGAGCAGTTCTTC.

The chain combines TRBV7-3 with TRBJ2-2; TRBD2 might be the D (5 bases). In germline, CDR1 is SGHTA, CDR2 FQGTGA. The V end was cut by 5 bases, the J end by 7 bases, with 14 bases between. The CDR3 consists of 14 residues. Here the CDR3 DNA reads TGTGCCAGCAGCCCTCTACTAGAAGGCGGGGAGCTGTTTTTT. This encodes CASSPLLEGGELFF.

The CDR3 is CASSLDRLRNTIYF. CDR3 coding DNA: TGTGCCAGCAGCTTAGACAGGTTAAGGAACACCATATATTTT. The genes are TRBV11-3 and TRBJ1-3; D is ambiguous. Trimming took off 0 bases at V and 7 bases at J, with 10 bases between the two ends. CDR1 and CDR2 from the germline V gene are SGHNT and YENEEA. CDR3 length: 14 amino acids. Complete variable domain (other parts from reference TRBV11-3 and TRBJ1-3): EAGVVQSPRYKIIEKKQPVAFWCNPISGHNTLYWYLQNLGQGPELLIRYENEEAVDDSQLPKDRFSAERLKGVDSTLKIQPAELGDSAVYLCASSLDRLRNTIYFGEGSWLTVV.

The rearrangement joins TRBV7-9 to TRBJ2-2; 8 nucleotides match TRBD1. The V gene end was trimmed by 5 bases and the J gene end by 8 bases; junction bases not matched to a gene: 13. This CDR3 is built from 16 residues. The V gene's germline CDR1 is SEHNR and CDR2 FQNEAQ (reference sequence). This CDR3 is CASSDRTGRREGELFF. CDR3 DNA sequence: TGTGCCAGCAGCGACCGGACAGGGAGGCGTGAGGGGGAGCTGTTTTTT.

The CDR3 coding sequence is TGTGCCATCAGTTCCCTAGGACAGGGACACGAGCAGTACTTC. The encoded protein is CAISSLGQGHEQYF. V is TRBV10-3 and J is TRBJ2-7; 8 bases map to TRBD1. The V gene's germline CDR1 is ENHRY and CDR2 SYGVKD. The CDR3 has 14 amino acids. V was clipped by 5 bases and J by 5 bases; unmatched bases: 8.

This rearrangement joins TRBV6-5 to TRBJ2-7, with 11 bases lining up with TRBD2. The CDR3 is made up of 14 amino acids. Germline values: CDR1 MNHEY, CDR2 SVGAGI. V shed 6 bases, J shed 6 bases, and the junction held 7 bases outside the gene matches. CDR3 residues: CASSYTSGGVEQYF. CDR3 DNA: TGTGCCAGCAGCTACACTAGCGGGGGTGTCGAGCAGTACTTC.

This chain joins TRBV19 and TRBJ2-3; D may correspond to TRBD1 or TRBD2 (5 bases each). Trimming cost V 3 bases and J 0 bases, with 7 bases left between them. The germline gives CDR1 LNHDA, CDR2 SQIVND (reference sequence). CDR3 size: 14 residues. The DNA of the CDR3 is TGTGCCAGTAGTATGGGACGGAGCACAGATACGCAGTATTTT. Its translation: CASSMGRSTDTQYF.

The chain employs TRBV7-3 and TRBJ2-5, with TRBD2 identical over 7 bases. CDR3 length: 17 residues. The V segment lost 3 bases and the J segment 1 base; nucleotides outside the gene matches: 11. Germline V gene lookup returns CDR1 SGHTA and CDR2 FQGTGA. Written as DNA, the CDR3 is TGTGCCAGCAGCTTCGGGCGGGGTAGCGGGCGCCAAGAGACCCAGTACTTC. It translates to CASSFGRGSGRQETQYF.

This sequence joins TRBV7-6 and TRBJ1-6, with D possibly being TRBD1 (6 bases). V shed 5 bases and J shed 10 bases, with 21 bases lying between them. Germline CDR1 SGHVS, CDR2 FNYEAQ. This CDR3 comprises 16 residues. The CDR3 DNA reads TGTGCCAGCAGCCGATATCCACAGGGAGGGTCCTCACCCCTCCACTTT. This gives the protein CASSRYPQGGSSPLHF.

This chain uses TRBV9 with TRBJ2-1; 12 positions agree with TRBD2. J was trimmed by 5 bases and V by 3 bases; bases with no gene match: 3. Germline CDR1 and CDR2: SGDLS and YYNGEE. The CDR3 totals 15 residues. CDR3 region: CASSAWTSGDNEQFF. The CDR3 nucleotides are TGTGCCAGCAGCGCATGGACTAGCGGGGACAATGAGCAGTTCTTC.

V gene TRBV7-9 combines with J gene TRBJ1-5; maybe TRBD1 (6 bases). V lost 5 bases and J lost 5, with 19 bases in between. The CDR3 sequence is 16 residues long. The germline V gene encodes CDR1 SEHNR and CDR2 FQNEAQ (reference sequence). The CDR3 nucleotides are TGTGCCAGCAGCAAAACAGGGAGTTTGGTCGATCAGCCCCAGCATTTT. This codes for CASSKTGSLVDQPQHF. Using reference TRBV7-9 and TRBJ1-5 for the parts outside the CDR3, the full variable domain is DTGVSQNPRHKITKRGQNVTFRCDPISEHNRLYWYRQTLGQGPEFLTYFQNEAQLEKSRLLSDRFSAERPKGSFSTLEIQRTEQGDSAMYLCASSKTGSLVDQPQHFGDGTRLSIL.

The chain uses TRBV12-5 and TRBJ1-1; D uncertain. The CDR3 is 12 amino acids. The V end lost 6 bases, the J end lost 3 bases, and 8 bases lay between the germline ends. Germline V gene data show CDR1 as LGHNT and CDR2 as FRNRAP. The CDR3 bases are TGTGCTAGTGGGGTGGCATACACTGAAGCTTTCTTT. Translating gives CASGVAYTEAFF.

The gene calls are TRBV29-1 and TRBJ2-7; D is ambiguous. There are 12 residues in the CDR3. V lost 4 bases and J lost 3, with 10 bases in between. Germline lookup yields CDR1 SQVTM and CDR2 ANQGSEA. The CDR3 loop is CSVALIGYEQYF. The CDR3 nucleotides read TGCAGCGTTGCACTGATCGGCTACGAGCAGTACTTC.

The rearrangement uses TRBV19 and TRBJ2-1; D is perhaps TRBD1 or TRBD2 (6 bases each). Germline V gene data show CDR1 as LNHDA and CDR2 as SQIVND (reference sequence). Trimming took off 4 bases at V and 9 bases at J, with 16 bases between the two ends. The CDR3 has 14 amino acids. Here the CDR3 reads CASSKGEEESEQFF. The CDR3 DNA sequence: TGTGCCAGTAGTAAGGGGGAGGAAGAAAGTGAGCAGTTCTTC.

This chain joins TRBV10-3 and TRBJ1-1; 7 positions match TRBD1. The germline CDR1 and CDR2 sequences are ENHRY and SYGVKD. The CDR3 sequence is 12 residues long. The V gene end was trimmed by 6 bases and the J gene end by 4 bases; junction bases not matched to a gene: 2. This chain's CDR3 is CAIRTGPTEAFF. The CDR3 DNA follows: TGTGCCATCAGGACAGGGCCCACTGAAGCTTTCTTT.

The rearrangement uses TRBV18 and TRBJ2-1; tentative D call: TRBD1 (7 bases). Germline CDR1 KGHSH, CDR2 LQKENI. Trimming pared 3 bases from V and 10 bases from J, leaving 19 bases between. CDR3 length: 15 amino acids. CDR3 nucleotide sequence: TGTGCCAGCTCACCGAACCGGGACAGAGGAGGGGAGCAGTTCTTC. Translation gives CASSPNRDRGGEQFF.